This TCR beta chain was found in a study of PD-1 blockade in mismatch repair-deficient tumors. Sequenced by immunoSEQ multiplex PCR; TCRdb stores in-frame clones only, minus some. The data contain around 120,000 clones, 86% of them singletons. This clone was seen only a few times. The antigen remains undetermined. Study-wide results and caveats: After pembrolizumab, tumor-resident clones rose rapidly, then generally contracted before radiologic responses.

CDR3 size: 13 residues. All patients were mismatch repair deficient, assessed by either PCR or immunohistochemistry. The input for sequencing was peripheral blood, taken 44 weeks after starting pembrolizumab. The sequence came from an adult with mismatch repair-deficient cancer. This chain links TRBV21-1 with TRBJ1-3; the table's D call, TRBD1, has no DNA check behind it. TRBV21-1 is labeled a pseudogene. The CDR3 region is CARDLRGWSTIYF. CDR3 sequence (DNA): TGTGCCAGGGACCTCAGGGGGTGGTCGACCATATATTTT.